This TCR beta chain was identified in a study of cytomegalovirus exposure and HLA in healthy donors. The study's findings and limits: According to the study, roughly 180 TCR beta chains were cytomegalovirus-associated.

This table comes from immunoSEQ multiplex PCR, and its TCRdb copy is limited to in-frame clones, with some not included. The sample shows around 350,000 clones, roughly 85% of them seen only once. On this clone itself: The target antigen is unknown.

Sequenced: PBMCs. The receptor comes from a woman between 18 and 29 years old in good health and CMV-seronegative.

The CDR3 region has the DNA TGTGCCAGCAGCGGTACAGGGGGTGAGGAAACTGAAGCTTTCTTT. Its protein product is CASSGTGGEETEAFF. The chain links TRBV5-6 to TRBJ1-1; 8 bases are shared with TRBD1. This CDR3 region has 15 residues. Looked up from germline, CDR1 is SGHDT and CDR2 is YYEEEE. Trimming removed 4 bases from V and 5 bases from J; junction bases left unmatched: 10.